The TCR beta chain described here comes from a study of blood T cell repertoires in COVID-19. Study-level information: The United States, Italy and Spain supplied acute and convalescent COVID-19 samples. The cDNA or gDNA used as material had been derived from T cells, B-cell-depleted T cells, or PBMCs.

The protocol was immunoSEQ multiplex PCR, while the TCRdb copy is restricted to in-frame clones and leaves out a portion. Of 100,000 to 150,000 clones listed, approximately 88% are singletons. Germline V gives CDR1 MNHEY, CDR2 SVGEGT. The CDR3 totals 13 residues. J gave up 7 bases and V 6 bases, and 8 bases lay outside the gene matches. The V and J genes are TRBV6-2 or TRBV6-3 and TRBJ1-2, with 7 bases fitting TRBD1. The sequence was obtained from a woman over 75 with acute or convalescent COVID-19. Sequencing was done on a sample of peripheral blood. CDR3 loop: CASSSDRVSGYTF. CDR3 DNA: TGTGCCAGCAGCTCCGACAGGGTCTCTGGCTACACCTTC.